Below, 11 T cell receptor beta chains from the same sample are listed, as sequenced in a study of cytomegalovirus exposure and HLA in healthy donors. The PCR was carried out with 60 Vbeta primers and 13 Jbeta primers. This table comes from immunoSEQ multiplex PCR, and its TCRdb copy is limited to in-frame clones, with some not included. Here the sample spans over 35,000 clones, around two thirds being singletons. The specimen sequenced was PBMCs. The receptor set was obtained from a human donor in good health.

The rearrangement uses TRBV7-6 and TRBJ1-3, with no clear D. Germline V CDR1 and CDR2: SGHVS, FNYEAQ. V lost 4 bases to trimming and J lost 2 bases, with 12 bases between them. CDR3 length: 15 residues. The CDR3 sequence: CASSSRQAAGNTIYF. The CDR3 coding sequence is TGTGCCAGCAGCTCTAGACAAGCGGCTGGAAACACCATATATTTT.

This clone was observed a handful of times. The chain links TRBV9 to TRBJ2-2, with unresolved D. This CDR3 is 14 amino acids long. CDR1 and CDR2 from the germline V gene are SGDLS and YYNGEE. Trimming left V 0 bases short and J 2 bases short, with 5 bases between. Here the CDR3 DNA reads TGTGCCAGCAGCGTAGTCGGTAACACCGGGGAGCTGTTTTTT. Translating it yields CASSVVGNTGELFF. Full variable domain (outside the CDR3, taken from reference TRBV9 and TRBJ2-2): DSGVTQTPKHLITATGQRVTLRCSPRSGDLSVYWYQQSLDQGLQFLIQYYNGEERAKGNILERFSAQQFPDLHSELNLSSLELGDSALYFCASSVVGNTGELFFGEGSRLTVL.

J is TRBJ2-7 and V is TRBV4-2; TRBD2 aligns across 9 bases. The CDR3 totals 16 residues. Germline lookup yields CDR1 LGHNA and CDR2 YNFKEQ. V lost 0 bases to trimming and J lost 5 bases; unmatched junction nucleotides: 8. This chain's CDR3 is CASSQDPSGVIDEQYF. The CDR3 DNA reads as TGTGCCAGCAGCCAAGATCCTAGCGGGGTCATCGACGAGCAGTACTTC.

This chain uses TRBV11-3 with TRBJ2-7; 7 nucleotides agree with TRBD1. This CDR3 has 16 residues. J gave up 2 bases and V 5 bases, and 12 bases lay outside the gene matches. Per the germline V gene, CDR1 is SGHNT and CDR2 is YENEEA. CDR3 coding DNA: TGTGCCAGCAGCCGAGGCGGACAGGCACCAACCTACGAGCAGTACTTC. Encoded protein: CASSRGGQAPTYEQYF.

The J gene is TRBJ2-7, the V gene TRBV6-5; 10 bases are shared with TRBD1. The CDR3 contains 15 residues. The V segment lost 5 bases and the J segment 2 bases; nucleotides outside the gene matches: 6. Germline-derived CDR1 and CDR2 are MNHEY and SVGAGI. CDR3 DNA: TGTGCCAGCAGTCCTCCGGGACAGGGGCCCTACGAGCAGTACTTC. It specifies CASSPPGQGPYEQYF.

This clone is categorized as medium-sized. The CDR3 protein is CASIRDRGINQPQHF. The CDR3 DNA reads TGTGCCAGCATCCGGGACAGGGGTATCAATCAGCCCCAGCATTTT. The rearrangement uses TRBV6-6 and TRBJ1-5; 10 nucleotides line up with TRBD1. The V segment lost 7 bases and the J segment 3 bases; nucleotides outside the gene matches: 6. From germline, CDR1 is MNHNY and CDR2 SVGAGI (reference sequence). There are 15 residues in the CDR3.

V and J are TRBV2 and TRBJ1-5; no clear D gene. The CDR3 has 15 amino acids. Looked up from germline, CDR1 is SNHLY and CDR2 is FYNNEI. V lost 6 bases to trimming and J lost 2 bases, with 14 bases between them. CDR3 sequence: CASSGEAGGNQPQHF. CDR3 nucleotides: TGTGCCAGCAGCGGGGAGGCGGGTGGCAATCAGCCCCAGCATTTT.

This clone was seen a few times. This chain connects TRBV6-5 to TRBJ2-1; no definite D call. V gave up 0 bases and J gave up 8 bases, with 8 bases separating them. The CDR3 totals 13 residues. The germline CDR1 and CDR2 sequences are MNHEY and SVGAGI. The CDR3 coding sequence is TGTGCCAGCAGTTACTCGAGATTGGATGAGCAGTTCTTC. Its protein product is CASSYSRLDEQFF.

This chain links TRBV11-2 with TRBJ1-4; 7 bases align to TRBD1. Germline values: CDR1 SGHAT, CDR2 FQNNGV. CDR3 length: 14 amino acids. V lost 6 bases to trimming and J lost 8 bases; unmatched junction nucleotides: 9. CDR3 amino acids: CASRAGQVWEKLFF. CDR3 nucleotide sequence: TGTGCCAGCAGAGCCGGACAGGTTTGGGAAAAACTGTTTTTT.

This clone appeared a few times. This chain connects TRBV10-3 to TRBJ2-7; perhaps TRBD2 as D (6 bases). The V end was cut by 2 bases, the J end by 5 bases, with 19 bases between. Germline lookup yields CDR1 ENHRY and CDR2 SYGVKD. The CDR3 totals 16 residues. The CDR3 is CAISEPAPGSVNEQYF. The CDR3 nucleotides are TGTGCCATCAGTGAGCCAGCCCCCGGGAGCGTCAACGAGCAGTACTTC.

The chain joins TRBV11-2 to TRBJ2-7, with 7 bases fitting TRBD1. Germline V gives CDR1 SGHAT, CDR2 FQNNGV. Germline trimming cut 4 bases from V and 2 bases from J; bases unmatched to any gene: 2. The CDR3 runs to 13 residues. CDR3 in DNA: TGTGCCAGCAGCTGGGACAGAGCCTACGAGCAGTACTTC. Protein: CASSWDRAYEQYF.